A single sample is the source of the 16 T cell receptor beta chains below, sequenced in a study of T cells after yellow fever vaccination. In TCRdb, the 5' RACE reads were re-called with MiXCR into one record per CDR3 protein. The sample consists of roughly 400,000 distinct CDR3 sequences, over 15% of them appearing once. This specimen consisted of PBMCs, obtained before the yellow fever booster vaccination. The receptors stem from a man aged 18 to 30 who received the YFV17D yellow fever vaccine.

Notes on this clonotype: Relative to the germline gene, one junction end is altered; a read error may explain this. The chain carries TRBV6-5 and TRBJ1-6; 7 nucleotides line up with TRBD1. The CDR3 totals 16 residues. Germline V CDR1 and CDR2: MNHEY, SVGAGI. CDR3 region: CASSFPSSGGNSPLPF. CDR3 coding DNA: TGTGCCAGCAGTTTCCCGAGCTCAGGGGGGAATTCACCCCTCCCCTTT.

CDR3: CASSETAWGSPLHF. DNA for the CDR3: TGTGCCAGCAGCGAGACTGCCTGGGGATCACCCCTCCACTTT. The chain couples TRBV2 to TRBJ1-6; D unresolved. V was shortened by 6 bases and J by 10 bases, with 16 bases between the two germline ends. This CDR3 spans 14 amino acids. Looked up from germline, CDR1 is SNHLY and CDR2 is FYNNEI. Full variable domain (missing parts from reference TRBV2 and TRBJ1-6): EPEVTQTPSHQVTQMGQEVILRCVPISNHLYFYWYRQILGQKVEFLVSFYNNEISEKSEIFDDQFSVERPDGSNFTLKIRSTKLEDSAMYFCASSETAWGSPLHFGNGTRLTVT.

The chain carries TRBV7-2 and TRBJ1-4; possible D gene TRBD1, 5 bases. V was shortened by 5 bases and J by 7 bases, with 17 bases between the two germline ends. The CDR3 has 15 residues. CDR1 is SGHTA and CDR2 is FQGNSA in the germline V gene. CDR3 sequence: CASSQVFWGGEKLFF. The CDR3 DNA is TGTGCCAGCAGCCAGGTTTTTTGGGGGGGTGAAAAACTGTTTTTT.

V and J are TRBV6-5 and TRBJ1-1, with a weak D call TRBD1 (6 bases). The germline CDR1 and CDR2 sequences are MNHEY and SVGAGI. The ends were cut back, 0 bases at V and 6 bases at J, with 17 bases in the middle. The CDR3 sequence is 16 residues long. The CDR3 is CASSYSGLGGAPEAFF. The DNA of the CDR3 is TGTGCCAGCAGTTACTCGGGACTCGGGGGCGCGCCTGAAGCTTTCTTT.

The rearrangement joins TRBV5-5 to TRBJ2-3; D is ambiguous. CDR3 length: 14 amino acids. Germline CDR1 reads SGHKS; CDR2 reads YYEKEE (reference sequence). Trimming pared 1 base from V and 6 bases from J, leaving 12 bases between. DNA for the CDR3: TGTGCCAGCAGCTTGCTGGGGTTTGCGGATACGCAGTATTTT. Its translation: CASSLLGFADTQYF.

This clonotype was counted a few times. The V call is TRBV5-1, the J call TRBJ2-1; either TRBD1 or TRBD2 may fit D (5 bases each). V was cut by 3 bases and J by 0 bases, with 16 bases left in between. The CDR3 has 17 amino acids. Germline V gene sequence: CDR1 SGHRS, CDR2 YFSETQ. In DNA, the CDR3 is TGCGCCAGCAGCTACGGACGGGGCGGAAGCTCCTACAATGAGCAGTTCTTC. It is translated as CASSYGRGGSSYNEQFF.

The chain combines TRBV20-1 with TRBJ1-6; 7 nucleotides agree with TRBD1. After removal of 1 base from V and 6 bases from J, the junction contained 3 bases not matched to a gene. The CDR3 sequence is 14 residues long. CDR1 and CDR2 from the germline V gene are DFQATT and SNEGSKA (reference sequence). CDR3 DNA sequence: TGCAGTGCTAGAGGGGCAGGGGGTAATTCACCCCTCCACTTT. It translates to CSARGAGGNSPLHF.

In its sample, this clonotype was seen many times. The rearrangement links TRBV28 to TRBJ2-1, with TRBD2 as a possible D gene (6 bases). V lost 1 base to trimming and J lost 5 bases, with 18 bases between them. Germline CDR1 reads MDHEN; CDR2 reads SYDVKM. The CDR3 sequence is 17 residues long. The CDR3 loop is CASSLYPRGEVDNEQFF. The CDR3 nucleotides are TGTGCCAGCAGTTTATACCCACGCGGGGAAGTAGACAATGAGCAGTTCTTC.

This clonotype showed up many times. One end of the junction fails to match germline, which may point to a read error. The rearrangement links TRBV7-3 to TRBJ2-5, with D uncertain. This CDR3 is 9 amino acids long. Per the germline V gene, CDR1 is SGHTA and CDR2 is FQGTGA. The CDR3 DNA reads TGTGCCAGCAGCTTGGGCCCCCCCTTC. This sequence encodes CASSLGPPF. Full variable domain (missing parts from reference TRBV7-3 and TRBJ2-5): GAGVSQTPSNKVTEKGKYVELRCDPISGHTALYWYRQSLGQGPEFLIYFQGTGAADDSGLPNDRFFAVRPEGSVSTLKIQRTERGDSAVYLCASSLGPPFGPGTRLLVL.

This chain links TRBV4-2 with TRBJ2-3; 7 nucleotides align to TRBD2. The germline V gene has CDR1 LGHNA and CDR2 YNFKEQ. This CDR3 spans 16 amino acids. The junction had 7 bases not matched to a gene; V was cut back by 1 base and J by 3 bases. The CDR3 protein is CASSQGDGGLTDTQYF. The DNA of the CDR3 is TGTGCCAGCAGCCAAGGGGACGGGGGGTTGACAGATACGCAGTATTTT.

V is TRBV7-9 and J is TRBJ1-5; D is perhaps TRBD1 (6 bases). Trimming left V 8 bases short and J 9 bases short, with 17 bases between. The CDR3 has 13 residues. Germline V gene lookup returns CDR1 SEHNR and CDR2 FQNEAQ (reference sequence). Here the CDR3 reads CASRDTPTGPQHF. The DNA for the CDR3 is TGTGCCAGCCGGGACACCCCTACCGGGCCCCAGCATTTT.

The sample holds a few counts of this clonotype. The chain has TRBV20-1 and TRBJ2-7; 7 bases are shared with TRBD1. Trimming at V came to 4 bases and at J to 5 bases, leaving 17 bases not matched to a gene. Germline V gives CDR1 DFQATT, CDR2 SNEGSKA (reference sequence). CDR3 size: 16 residues. This chain's CDR3 is CSAKRPLTGMVHEQYF. CDR3 nucleotide sequence: TGCAGTGCTAAGAGGCCCCTGACAGGGATGGTCCACGAGCAGTACTTC.

This clonotype was seen a handful of times. V gene TRBV9 combines with J gene TRBJ1-2; a possible D gene is TRBD1 (5 bases). Trimming removed 3 bases at V and 5 bases at J, with 8 bases between. Germline loops: CDR1 SGDLS, CDR2 YYNGEE. This CDR3 has 12 amino acids. The CDR3 coding sequence is TGTGCCAGCAGCGCCCAGGGATATGGCTACACCTTC. Its protein is CASSAQGYGYTF. The variable domain in full, with the rest retrieved from reference TRBV9 and TRBJ1-2, is DSGVTQTPKHLITATGQRVTLRCSPRSGDLSVYWYQQSLDQGLQFLIQYYNGEERAKGNILERFSAQQFPDLHSELNLSSLELGDSALYFCASSAQGYGYTFGSGTRLTVV.

This clonotype was detected many times. V is TRBV29-1 and J is TRBJ1-2, with D unclear. V lost 5 bases and J 0 bases, leaving 4 bases between the germline ends. The germline CDR1 and CDR2 sequences are SQVTM and ANQGSEA. The CDR3 sequence is 11 residues long. CDR3 protein: CSVRTNYGYTF. DNA of the CDR3: TGCAGCGTTAGAACTAACTATGGCTACACCTTC. The entire variable domain, with the rest obtained from reference TRBV29-1 and TRBJ1-2, is as follows: SAVISQKPSRDICQRGTSLTIQCQVDSQVTMMFWYRQQPGQSLTLIATANQGSEATYESGFVIDKFPISRPNLTFSTLTVSNMSPEDSSIYLCSVRTNYGYTFGSGTRLTVV.

The table lists this clonotype with a few counts. The chain uses TRBV24-1 and TRBJ2-1; 8 bases are shared with TRBD2. V gave up 5 bases and J gave up 8 bases; unmatched junction bases: 7. Germline V gene data show CDR1 as KGHDR and CDR2 as SFDVKD. The CDR3 spans 14 residues. In DNA, the CDR3 is TGTGCCACCAGTGCCGCGGGGGGTCCAGATGAGCAGTTCTTC. Translating gives CATSAAGGPDEQFF.

In this sample, this clonotype turned up a few times. V and J are TRBV28 and TRBJ1-2, with D maybe TRBD1 (6 bases). V lost 2 bases and J lost 2, with 12 bases in between. The CDR3 runs 15 residues. Germline V lookup: CDR1 MDHEN, CDR2 SYDVKM. The CDR3 loop is CASSLNPGQNYGYTF. The CDR3 DNA is TGTGCCAGCAGTTTAAATCCCGGACAGAACTATGGCTACACCTTC.